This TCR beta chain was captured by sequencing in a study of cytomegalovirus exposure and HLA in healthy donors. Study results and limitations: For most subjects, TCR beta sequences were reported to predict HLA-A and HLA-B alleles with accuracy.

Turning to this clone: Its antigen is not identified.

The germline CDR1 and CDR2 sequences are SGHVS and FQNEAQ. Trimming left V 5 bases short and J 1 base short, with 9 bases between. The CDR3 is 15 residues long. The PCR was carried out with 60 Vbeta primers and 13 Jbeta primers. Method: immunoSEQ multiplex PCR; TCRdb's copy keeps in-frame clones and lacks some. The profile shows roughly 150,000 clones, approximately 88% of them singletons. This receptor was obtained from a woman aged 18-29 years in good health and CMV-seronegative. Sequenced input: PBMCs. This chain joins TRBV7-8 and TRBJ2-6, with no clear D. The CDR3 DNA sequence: TGTGCCAGCAGCCCAAAGCCGTCTGGGGCCAACGTCCTGACTTTC. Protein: CASSPKPSGANVLTF.